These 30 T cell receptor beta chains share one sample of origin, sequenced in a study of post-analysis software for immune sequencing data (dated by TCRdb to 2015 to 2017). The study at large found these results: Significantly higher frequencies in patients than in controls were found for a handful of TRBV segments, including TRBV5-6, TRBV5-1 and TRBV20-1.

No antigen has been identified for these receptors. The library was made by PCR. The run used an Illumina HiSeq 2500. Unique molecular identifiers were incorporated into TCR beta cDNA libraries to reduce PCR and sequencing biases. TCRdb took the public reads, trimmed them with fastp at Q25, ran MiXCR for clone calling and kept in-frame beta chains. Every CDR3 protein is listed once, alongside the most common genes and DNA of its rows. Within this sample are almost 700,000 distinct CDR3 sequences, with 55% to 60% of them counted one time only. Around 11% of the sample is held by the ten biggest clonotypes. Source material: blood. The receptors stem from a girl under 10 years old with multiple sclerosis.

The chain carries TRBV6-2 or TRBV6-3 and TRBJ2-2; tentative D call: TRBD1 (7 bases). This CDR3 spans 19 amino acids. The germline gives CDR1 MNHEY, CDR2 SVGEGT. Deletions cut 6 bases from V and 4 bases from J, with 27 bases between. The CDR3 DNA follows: TGTGCCAGCAGCCTTACCGATCGTATCGGGACAGCGGGCACCGGGGAGCTGTTTTTT. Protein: CASSLTDRIGTAGTGELFF.

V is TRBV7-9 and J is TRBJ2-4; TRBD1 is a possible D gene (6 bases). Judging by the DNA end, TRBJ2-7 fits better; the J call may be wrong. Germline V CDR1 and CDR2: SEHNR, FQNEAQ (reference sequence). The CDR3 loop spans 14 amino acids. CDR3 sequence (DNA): TGTGCCAGCAGTCGGGACACACACCCCTACGAGCAGTACTTC. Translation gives CASSRDTHPYEQYF.

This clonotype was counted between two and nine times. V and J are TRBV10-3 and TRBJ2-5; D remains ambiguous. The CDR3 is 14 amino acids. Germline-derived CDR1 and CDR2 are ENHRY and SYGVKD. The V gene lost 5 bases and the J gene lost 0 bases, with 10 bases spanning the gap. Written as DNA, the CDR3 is TGTGCCATCAGTCTCCTCCGGGACCAAGAGACCCAGTACTTC. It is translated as CAISLLRDQETQYF.

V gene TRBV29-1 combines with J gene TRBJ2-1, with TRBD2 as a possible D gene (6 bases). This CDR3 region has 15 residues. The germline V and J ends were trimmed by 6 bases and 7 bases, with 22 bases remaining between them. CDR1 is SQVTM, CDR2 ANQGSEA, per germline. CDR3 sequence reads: CSVDTGTPSGNEQFF. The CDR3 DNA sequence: TGCAGCGTAGATACCGGGACTCCTTCCGGAAATGAGCAGTTCTTC.

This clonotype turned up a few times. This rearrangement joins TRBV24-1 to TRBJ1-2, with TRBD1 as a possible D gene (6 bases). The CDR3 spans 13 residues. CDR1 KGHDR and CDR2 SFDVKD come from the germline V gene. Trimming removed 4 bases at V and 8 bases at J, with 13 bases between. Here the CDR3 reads CATSDPGTRGYTF. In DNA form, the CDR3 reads TGTGCCACCAGTGACCCCGGGACAAGGGGCTACACCTTC.

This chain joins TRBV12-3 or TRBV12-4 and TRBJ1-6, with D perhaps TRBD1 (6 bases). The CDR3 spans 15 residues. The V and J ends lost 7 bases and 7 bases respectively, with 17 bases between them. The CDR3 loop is CASTLHGTLNSPLHF. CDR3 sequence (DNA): TGTGCCAGCACCCTCCATGGGACACTGAATTCACCCCTCCACTTT.

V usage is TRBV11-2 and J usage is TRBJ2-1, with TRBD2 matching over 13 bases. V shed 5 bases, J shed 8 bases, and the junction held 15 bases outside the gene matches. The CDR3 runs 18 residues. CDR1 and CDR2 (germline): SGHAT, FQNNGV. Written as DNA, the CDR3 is TGTGCCAGCAGCCTCCGAGGGGGACTAGCGGGATTTAAGGATGAGCAGTTCTTC. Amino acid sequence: CASSLRGGLAGFKDEQFF.

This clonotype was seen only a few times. CDR3 sequence: CASSPRSAYEQYF. CDR3 sequence (DNA): TGCGCCAGCAGCCCCCGGTCCGCCTACGAGCAGTACTTC. V and J are TRBV5-1 and TRBJ2-4; D unclear. The end of the DNA is better explained by TRBJ2-7, so the J call may be wrong. The length of the CDR3 is 13 residues. Germline V lookup: CDR1 SGHRS, CDR2 YFSETQ.

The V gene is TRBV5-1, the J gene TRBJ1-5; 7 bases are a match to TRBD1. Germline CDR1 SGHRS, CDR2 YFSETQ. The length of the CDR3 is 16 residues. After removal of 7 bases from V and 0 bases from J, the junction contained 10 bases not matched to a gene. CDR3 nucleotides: TGCGCCAGCGGAGCAGGACAGGACCATAGCAATCAGCCCCAGCATTTT. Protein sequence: CASGAGQDHSNQPQHF.

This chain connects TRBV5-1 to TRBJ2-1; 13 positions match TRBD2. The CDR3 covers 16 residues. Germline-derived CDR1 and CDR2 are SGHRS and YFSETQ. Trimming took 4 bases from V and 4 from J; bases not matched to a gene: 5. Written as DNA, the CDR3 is TGCGCCAGCAGCGGACTAGCGGGGGACGGTTACAATGAGCAGTTCTTC. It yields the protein CASSGLAGDGYNEQFF.

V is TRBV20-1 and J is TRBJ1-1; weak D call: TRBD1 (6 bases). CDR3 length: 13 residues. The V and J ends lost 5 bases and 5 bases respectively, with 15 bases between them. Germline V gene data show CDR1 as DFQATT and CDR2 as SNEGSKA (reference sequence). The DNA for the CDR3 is TGCAGTGCTGGTGGGGGGGCATGGACTGAAGCTTTCTTT. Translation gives CSAGGGAWTEAFF.

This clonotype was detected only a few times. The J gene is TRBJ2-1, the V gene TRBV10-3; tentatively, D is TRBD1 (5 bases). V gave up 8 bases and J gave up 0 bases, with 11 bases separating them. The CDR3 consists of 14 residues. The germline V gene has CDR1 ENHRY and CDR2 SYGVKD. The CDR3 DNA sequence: TGTGCCATCGGTGGGGCCAGCTCCTACAATGAGCAGTTCTTC. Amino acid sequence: CAIGGASSYNEQFF.

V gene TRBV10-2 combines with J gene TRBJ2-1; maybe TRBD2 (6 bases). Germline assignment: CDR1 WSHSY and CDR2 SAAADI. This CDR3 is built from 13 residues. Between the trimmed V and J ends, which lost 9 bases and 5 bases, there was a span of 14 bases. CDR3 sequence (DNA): TGCGCCAGAGCCTCCGGGACTGACAATGAGCAGTTCTTC. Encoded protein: CARASGTDNEQFF.

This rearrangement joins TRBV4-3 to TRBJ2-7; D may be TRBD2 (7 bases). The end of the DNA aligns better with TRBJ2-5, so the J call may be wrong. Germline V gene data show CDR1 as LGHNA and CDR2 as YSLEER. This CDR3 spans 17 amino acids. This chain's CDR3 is CASSQDWGGLPRETQYF. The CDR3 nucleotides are TGCGCCAGCAGCCAAGATTGGGGGGGGCTACCCCGGGAGACCCAGTACTTC.

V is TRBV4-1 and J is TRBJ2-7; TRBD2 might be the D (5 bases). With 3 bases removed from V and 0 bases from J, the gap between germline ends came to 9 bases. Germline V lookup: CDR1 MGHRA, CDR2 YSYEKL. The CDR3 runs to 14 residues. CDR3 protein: CASSQSGTSYEQYF. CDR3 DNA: TGCGCCAGCAGCCAGAGCGGAACCTCCTACGAGCAGTACTTC.

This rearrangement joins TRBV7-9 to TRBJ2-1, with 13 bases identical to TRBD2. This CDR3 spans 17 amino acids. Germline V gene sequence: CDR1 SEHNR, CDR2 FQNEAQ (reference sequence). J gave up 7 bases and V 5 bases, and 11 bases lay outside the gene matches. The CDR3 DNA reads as TGTGCCAGCAGCCCTCGGACTAGCGGGAGTGTTCGGAATGAGCAGTTCTTC. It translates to CASSPRTSGSVRNEQFF.

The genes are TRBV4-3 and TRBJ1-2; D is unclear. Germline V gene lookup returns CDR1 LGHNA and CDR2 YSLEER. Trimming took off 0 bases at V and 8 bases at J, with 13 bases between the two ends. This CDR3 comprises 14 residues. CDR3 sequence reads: CASSQDISDRGYTF. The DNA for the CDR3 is TGCGCCAGCAGCCAAGATATTTCGGATCGGGGCTACACCTTC.

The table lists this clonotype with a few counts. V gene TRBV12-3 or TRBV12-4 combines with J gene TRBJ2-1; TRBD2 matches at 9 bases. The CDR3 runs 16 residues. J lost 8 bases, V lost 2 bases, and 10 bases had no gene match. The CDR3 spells CASSLSAGGRSDEQFF. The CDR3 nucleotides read TGTGCCAGCAGTTTATCGGCGGGGGGGCGTAGCGATGAGCAGTTCTTC.

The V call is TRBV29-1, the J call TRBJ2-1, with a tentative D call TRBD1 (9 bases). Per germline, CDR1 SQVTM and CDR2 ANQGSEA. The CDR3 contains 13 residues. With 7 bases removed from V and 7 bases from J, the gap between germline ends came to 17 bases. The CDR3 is CSAGGTGRNEQFF. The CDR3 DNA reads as TGCAGCGCGGGAGGGACAGGGAGGAATGAGCAGTTCTTC.

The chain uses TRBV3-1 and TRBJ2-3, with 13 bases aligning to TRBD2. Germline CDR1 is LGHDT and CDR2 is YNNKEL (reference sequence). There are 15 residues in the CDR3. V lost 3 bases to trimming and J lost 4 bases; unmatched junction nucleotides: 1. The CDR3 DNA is TGTGCCAGCAGCCACGGACTAGCGGGAGCAGATACGCAGTATTTT. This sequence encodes CASSHGLAGADTQYF.

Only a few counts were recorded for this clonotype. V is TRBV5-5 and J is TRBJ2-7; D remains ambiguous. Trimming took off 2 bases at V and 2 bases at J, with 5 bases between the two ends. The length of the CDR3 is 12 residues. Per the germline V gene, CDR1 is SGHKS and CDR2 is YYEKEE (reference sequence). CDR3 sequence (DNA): TGTGCCAGCAGCTTAGCGCCCTACGAGCAGTACTTC. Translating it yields CASSLAPYEQYF.

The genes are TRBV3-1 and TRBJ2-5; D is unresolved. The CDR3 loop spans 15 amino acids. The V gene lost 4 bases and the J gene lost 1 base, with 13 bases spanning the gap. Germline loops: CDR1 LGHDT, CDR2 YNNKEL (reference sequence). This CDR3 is CASSPADGSQETQYF. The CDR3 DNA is TGTGCCAGCAGCCCCGCCGACGGCTCCCAAGAGACCCAGTACTTC.

CDR3 sequence: CSVTSGSFEAFF. In DNA form, the CDR3 reads TGCAGCGTCACTTCAGGGTCATTTGAAGCTTTCTTT. The J gene is TRBJ1-1, the V gene TRBV29-1, with a tentative D call TRBD1 (5 bases). Germline CDR1 and CDR2: SQVTM and ANQGSEA. V lost 6 bases to trimming and J lost 7 bases, with 15 bases between them. This CDR3 contains 12 residues. Filled out from reference TRBV29-1 and TRBJ1-1, the complete variable domain reads SAVISQKPSRDICQRGTSLTIQCQVDSQVTMMFWYRQQPGQSLTLIATANQGSEATYESGFVIDKFPISRPNLTFSTLTVSNMSPEDSSIYLCSVTSGSFEAFFGQGTRLTVV.

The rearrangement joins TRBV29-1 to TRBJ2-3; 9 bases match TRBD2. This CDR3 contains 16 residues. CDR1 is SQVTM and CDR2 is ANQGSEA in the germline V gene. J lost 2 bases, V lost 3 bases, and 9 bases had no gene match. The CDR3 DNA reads TGCAGCGTTGAGGGTTGGGTAGCGGGGGTCACAGATACGCAGTATTTT. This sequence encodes CSVEGWVAGVTDTQYF.

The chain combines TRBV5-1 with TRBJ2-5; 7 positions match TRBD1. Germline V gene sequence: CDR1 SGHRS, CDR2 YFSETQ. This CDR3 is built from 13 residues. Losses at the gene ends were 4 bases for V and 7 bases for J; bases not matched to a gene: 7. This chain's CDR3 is CASSRDRDATQYF. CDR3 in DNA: TGCGCCAGCAGCCGCGACAGGGATGCGACCCAGTACTTC.

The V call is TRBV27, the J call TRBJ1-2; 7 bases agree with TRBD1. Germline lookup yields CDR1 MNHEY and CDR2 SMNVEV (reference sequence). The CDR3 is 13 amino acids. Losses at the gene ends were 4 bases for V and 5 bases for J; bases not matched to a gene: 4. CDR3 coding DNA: TGTGCCAGCAGTTCGTGGGACAGATATGGCTACACCTTC. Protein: CASSSWDRYGYTF.

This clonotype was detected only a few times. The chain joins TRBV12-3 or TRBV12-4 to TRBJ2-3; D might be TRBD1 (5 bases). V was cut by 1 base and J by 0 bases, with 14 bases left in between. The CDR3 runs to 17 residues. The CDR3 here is CASSLGPTDSSTDTQYF. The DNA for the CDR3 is TGTGCCAGCAGTTTAGGCCCAACAGACAGTAGCACAGATACGCAGTATTTT.

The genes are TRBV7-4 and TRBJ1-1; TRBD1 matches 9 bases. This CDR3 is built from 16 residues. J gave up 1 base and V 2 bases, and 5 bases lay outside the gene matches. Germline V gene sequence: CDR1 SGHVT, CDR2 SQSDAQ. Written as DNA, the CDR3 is TGTGCCAGCAGCTTAACAGGGGGCGAGAAGAACACTGAAGCTTTCTTT. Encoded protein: CASSLTGGEKNTEAFF.

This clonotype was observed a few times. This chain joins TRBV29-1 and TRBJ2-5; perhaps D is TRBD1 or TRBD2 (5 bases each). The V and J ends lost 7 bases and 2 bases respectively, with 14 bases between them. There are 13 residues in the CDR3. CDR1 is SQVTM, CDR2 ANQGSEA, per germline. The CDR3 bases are TGCAGCGCTGACGGGACGGCACAAGAGACCCAGTACTTC. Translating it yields CSADGTAQETQYF.

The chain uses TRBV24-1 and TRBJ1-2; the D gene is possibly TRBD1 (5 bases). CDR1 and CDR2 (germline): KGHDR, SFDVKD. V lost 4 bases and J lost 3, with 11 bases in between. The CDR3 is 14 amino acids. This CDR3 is CATSDPGTDYGYTF. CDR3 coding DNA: TGTGCCACCAGTGACCCAGGGACGGACTATGGCTACACCTTC.